The 21 T cell receptor beta chains listed next were all sequenced from one sample in a study of T-cell reconstitution after alpha-beta-depleted transplantation in children. Unique molecular identifiers featured in how the TCRbeta library was prepared. MiXCR, run by TCRdb on the PCR reads, gives a single entry per CDR3 protein. The sample records 95,000 to 150,000 distinct CDR3 sequences, under 25% being singletons. Sequencing used PBMCs, mostly from graft donor cells, obtained 180 days after TCRalphabeta/CD19-depleted stem cell transplant. The receptors shown here come from a male patient between 2 and 15 years old who had a stem cell transplant for chronic granulomatous disease, so the T cells may come from the graft donor.

This clonotype was recorded at least ten times. The V gene is TRBV29-1, the J gene TRBJ2-1; a weak D match, TRBD2 (6 bases). The CDR3 spans 14 residues. CDR1 SQVTM and CDR2 ANQGSEA come from the germline V gene. V shed 4 bases and J shed 6 bases, with 16 bases lying between them. The CDR3 here is CSVGGVSVLNEQFF. In nucleotides, the CDR3 is TGCAGCGTTGGGGGGGTTAGCGTACTCAATGAGCAGTTCTTC.

The sample holds many counts of this clonotype. The J gene is TRBJ2-2, the V gene TRBV5-1; D ambiguous. Germline-derived CDR1 and CDR2 are SGHRS and YFSETQ. V was shortened by 2 bases and J by 1 base, with 9 bases between the two germline ends. The CDR3 is made up of 15 amino acids. In nucleotides, the CDR3 is TGCGCCAGCAGCTTAGGCCAACGGAACACCGGGGAGCTGTTTTTT. It codes for CASSLGQRNTGELFF.

The V and J genes are TRBV12-3 or TRBV12-4 and TRBJ2-2; 9 bases fit TRBD1. The V segment lost 6 bases and the J segment 6 bases; nucleotides outside the gene matches: 8. The CDR3 length is 15 residues. CDR3 coding DNA: TGTGCCAGCAGCCCGGGACAGGGAGGGTCCGGGGAGCTGTTTTTT. Translating gives CASSPGQGGSGELFF.

This clonotype was recorded a few times. V is TRBV20-1 and J is TRBJ2-7, with 9 bases matching TRBD1. The CDR3 extends over 15 amino acids. Germline V gene sequence: CDR1 DFQATT, CDR2 SNEGSKA (reference sequence). V lost 5 bases and J lost 1; bases outside the gene matches: 9. CDR3 amino acids: CSAPRQGGISYEQYF. The CDR3 nucleotides read TGCAGTGCTCCCAGACAGGGGGGAATTTCCTACGAGCAGTACTTC.

The sample holds many counts of this clonotype. The J gene is TRBJ2-1, the V gene TRBV7-6; TRBD2 matches at 10 bases. CDR1 is SGHVS and CDR2 is FNYEAQ in the germline V gene. J gave up 8 bases and V 5 bases, and 18 bases lay outside the gene matches. This CDR3 contains 18 residues. The CDR3 DNA follows: TGTGCCAGCAGCCCAAGGGGGCTAGCGGGAGTAGGTTGGGATGAGCAGTTCTTC. It encodes CASSPRGLAGVGWDEQFF.

There are many counts of this clonotype. The V gene is TRBV20-1, the J gene TRBJ2-7; TRBD2 agrees at 11 bases. Germline V gene data show CDR1 as DFQATT and CDR2 as SNEGSKA (reference sequence). The CDR3 extends over 16 amino acids. The trim removed 1 base at V and 2 bases at J, leaving 7 bases unmatched. CDR3: CSARVPGLAATYEQYF. The CDR3 DNA sequence: TGCAGTGCTAGAGTTCCGGGACTAGCGGCAACCTACGAGCAGTACTTC.

This clonotype occurred many times. This rearrangement joins TRBV29-1 to TRBJ2-7; 8 bases map to TRBD2. Per the germline V gene, CDR1 is SQVTM and CDR2 is ANQGSEA. The CDR3 spans 11 residues. V lost 6 bases and J lost 5; bases outside the gene matches: 3. The CDR3: CSVGLVNEQYF. The CDR3 DNA follows: TGCAGCGTGGGACTAGTGAACGAGCAGTACTTC.

The genes are TRBV12-3 or TRBV12-4 and TRBJ2-5; D ambiguous. Trimming took 2 bases from V and 1 from J, leaving 8 bases between them. The CDR3 is 14 residues long. The CDR3 sequence is CASSLLRLQETQYF. The CDR3 bases are TGTGCCAGCAGTTTACTCAGGCTCCAAGAGACCCAGTACTTC.

The chain recombines TRBV5-1 with TRBJ2-6, with a tentative D call TRBD1 (5 bases). The CDR3 has 16 amino acids. V was pared by 3 bases and J by 8 bases, with 18 bases between. In germline, CDR1 is SGHRS, CDR2 YFSETQ. Written as DNA, the CDR3 is TGCGCCAGCAGCTGGTGGGCAGACAGAGTGCCCAACGTCCTGACTTTC. Protein sequence: CASSWWADRVPNVLTF.

The table lists this clonotype with a few counts. The chain links TRBV20-1 to TRBJ1-1; D unresolved. The CDR3 covers 12 residues. Germline CDR1 DFQATT, CDR2 SNEGSKA (reference sequence). V lost 6 bases and J 0 bases, leaving 8 bases between the germline ends. In DNA form, the CDR3 reads TGCAGTGCCTTCGCCCTGAACACTGAAGCTTTCTTT. Amino acid sequence: CSAFALNTEAFF.

This clonotype was seen at least ten times. This rearrangement joins TRBV12-3 or TRBV12-4 to TRBJ2-3; D is perhaps TRBD2 (6 bases). Trimming pared 2 bases from V and 5 bases from J, leaving 8 bases between. This CDR3 comprises 13 residues. CDR3 nucleotides: TGTGCCAGCAGTTTAATGGGGGGAGATACGCAGTATTTT. This translates into CASSLMGGDTQYF.

This rearrangement joins TRBV12-3 or TRBV12-4 to TRBJ2-7; TRBD1 aligns across 12 bases. With V trimmed by 5 bases and J by 5 bases, 4 bases remained unmatched. The CDR3 totals 14 residues. This CDR3 reads CASSPGQGAHEQYF. In DNA form, the CDR3 reads TGTGCCAGCAGTCCGGGACAGGGGGCCCACGAGCAGTACTTC.

The table lists this clonotype with a few counts. The chain couples TRBV6-1 to TRBJ2-1; perhaps TRBD1 as D (5 bases). This CDR3 is 14 amino acids long. Germline CDR1 reads MNHNS; CDR2 reads SASEGT. Between the trimmed V and J ends, which lost 6 bases and 6 bases, there was a span of 15 bases. The CDR3 DNA is TGTGCCAGCAGAGTTAGGGCAGGGCCCAATGAGCAGTTCTTC. Protein: CASRVRAGPNEQFF.

This sequence joins TRBV20-1 and TRBJ2-4, with D possibly matching TRBD1 (6 bases). This CDR3 region has 14 residues. CDR1 is DFQATT, CDR2 SNEGSKA, per germline (reference sequence). V lost 5 bases and J 0 bases, leaving 11 bases between the germline ends. CDR3 sequence (DNA): TGCAGTGCTCGACAGGACCTAGCCAAAAACATTCAGTACTTC. Translating it yields CSARQDLAKNIQYF.

This clonotype occurred many times. The V and J genes are TRBV5-1 and TRBJ2-3; D is unclear. This CDR3 spans 12 amino acids. CDR1 and CDR2 (germline): SGHRS, YFSETQ. V lost 0 bases, J lost 4 bases, and 3 bases lay in between. In nucleotides, the CDR3 is TGCGCCAGCAGCTTGGTTTCAGATACGCAGTATTTT. Its protein is CASSLVSDTQYF.

This clonotype was found many times. The chain employs TRBV27 and TRBJ2-1; weak D call: TRBD1 (6 bases). The V end lost 5 bases, the J end lost 10 bases, and 15 bases lay between the germline ends. The CDR3 has 13 residues. The germline CDR1 and CDR2 sequences are MNHEY and SMNVEV (reference sequence). CDR3 in amino acids: CASSTPGGGEQFF. For the CDR3, the DNA is TGTGCCAGCAGTACCCCGGGTGGGGGCGAGCAGTTCTTC.

The CDR3 DNA reads as TGCGCCAGCAGCTTTAGCGGGACAACCTACGAGCAGTACTTC. Amino acids: CASSFSGTTYEQYF. The chain uses TRBV5-1 and TRBJ2-7; TRBD2 matches 8 bases. Germline V CDR1 and CDR2: SGHRS, YFSETQ. After removal of 2 bases from V and 2 bases from J, the junction contained 3 bases not matched to a gene. CDR3 length equals 14 residues.

Many counts were recorded for this clonotype. The CDR3 DNA is TGCAGTGCGAGACCTCCAGGCACCTACAATGAGCAGTTCTTC. The encoded protein is CSARPPGTYNEQFF. The chain recombines TRBV20-1 with TRBJ2-1; D call uncertain. This CDR3 is built from 14 residues. V lost 6 bases and J lost 2, with 14 bases in between. Looked up from germline, CDR1 is DFQATT and CDR2 is SNEGSKA (reference sequence).

The V call is TRBV27, the J call TRBJ1-3; 8 bases match TRBD1. Trimming at V came to 5 bases and at J to 3 bases, leaving 6 bases not matched to a gene. The CDR3 is 15 amino acids. From germline, CDR1 is MNHEY and CDR2 SMNVEV (reference sequence). The chain's CDR3 is CASSPWTGIGNTIYF. The CDR3 DNA sequence: TGTGCCAGCAGTCCCTGGACAGGGATTGGAAACACCATATATTTT.

This clonotype appeared many times. This chain connects TRBV6-1 to TRBJ2-3, with D possibly being TRBD2 (6 bases). The germline V gene encodes CDR1 MNHNS and CDR2 SASEGT. Trimming took 7 bases from V and 0 from J, leaving 11 bases between them. This CDR3 contains 14 residues. The CDR3 bases are TGTGCCAGCAAACGCGGGACTAGCACAGATACGCAGTATTTT. Translating gives CASKRGTSTDTQYF.

This clonotype was found many times. The genes are TRBV5-4 and TRBJ2-1; 11 nucleotides align to TRBD2. This CDR3 has 15 amino acids. Germline values: CDR1 SGHNT, CDR2 YYREEE (reference sequence). V lost 1 base and J lost 6; bases outside the gene matches: 3. In nucleotides, the CDR3 is TGTGCCAGCAGCTTGATGCTAGCGGGGGGCAATGAGCAGTTCTTC. Translating it yields CASSLMLAGGNEQFF.